These T cell receptor beta chains were read from a single sample in a study of cytomegalovirus exposure and HLA in healthy donors. Sequencing used immunoSEQ multiplex PCR; TCRdb keeps in-frame clones, though not all of them. Here the sample spans about 57,000 clones, roughly four fifths being singletons. The sequenced sample consisted of PBMCs. All receptors derive from a man aged 25 to 40 in good health and CMV-seronegative. CDR3s include the opening cysteine and the closing phenylalanine or tryptophan. Each record gives: V gene, D gene, J gene, clone size, CDR3 protein, CDR3 DNA. A D gene is named only where the DNA matches it firmly. Size values are once, few and many counts, or a class for expanded clones, and some rows have none.

>TRBV11-2|.|TRBJ2-7|.
CASSSPLRSSYEQYF
TGTGCCAGCAGCTCACCCCTTAGGAGCTCCTACGAGCAGTACTTC
>TRBV7-2|TRBD2|TRBJ2-1|.
CASSLPRTSVDNEQFF
TGTGCCAGCAGTCTGCCGAGGACTAGCGTCGACAATGAGCAGTTCTTC
>TRBV7-6|.|TRBJ2-7|few
CASSHTGTPGPTEQYF
TGTGCCAGCAGCCATACAGGGACACCTGGTCCTACGGAGCAGTACTTC
>TRBV7-7|TRBD1|TRBJ2-2|.
CASSRDRTNTGELFF
TGTGCTAGCAGCCGGGACAGGACGAACACCGGGGAGCTGTTTTTT
>TRBV12-2|.|TRBJ2-5|.
CASPTGLAGGRQETQYF
TGTGCAAGTCCGACTGGACTAGCGGGGGGAAGGCAAGAGACCCAGTACTTC
>TRBV6-5|.|TRBJ1-5|.
CASSYSGSQPQHF
TGTGCCAGCAGTTACTCAGGGAGCCAGCCCCAGCATTTT
>TRBV5-1|.|TRBJ2-2|few
CASSLAGIPGELFF
TGCGCCAGCAGCTTGGCCGGGATTCCCGGGGAGCTGTTTTTT
>TRBV5-4|TRBD1|TRBJ2-1|.
CASSSGGLQFF
TGTGCCAGCAGTTCAGGGGGCTTGCAGTTCTTC
>TRBV27|.|TRBJ1-5|.
CASSLLHDSNQPQHF
TGTGCCAGCAGTTTATTACACGATAGCAATCAGCCCCAGCATTTT
>TRBV4-1|TRBD1|TRBJ1-1|few
CASSLQGAATEAFF
TGCGCCAGCAGCCTACAGGGGGCGGCCACTGAAGCTTTCTTT
>TRBV6-6|.|TRBJ1-1|.
CATRTGDTEAFF
TGTGCCACCAGGACGGGGGACACTGAAGCTTTCTTT
>TRBV7-2|.|TRBJ2-1|.
CASSFGYATGEQFF
TGTGCCAGCAGCTTCGGTTACGCTACAGGTGAGCAGTTCTTC
>TRBV5-4|.|TRBJ2-5|once
CASSSGSGQETQYF
TGTGCCAGCAGTTCGGGAAGCGGCCAAGAGACCCAGTACTTC
>TRBV4-3|.|TRBJ1-5|.
CASSQDGDQPQHF
TGCGCCAGCAGCCAAGACGGGGATCAGCCCCAGCATTTT
>TRBV19|.|TRBJ1-2|.
CASRTGTLYGYTF
TGTGCCAGTAGGACTGGGACACTCTATGGCTACACCTTC
>TRBV6-6|.|TRBJ2-3|.
CASSYLGSFRTDTQYF
TGTGCCAGCAGTTACCTAGGAAGTTTCCGCACAGATACGCAGTATTTT
>TRBV5-1|TRBD1|TRBJ2-7|.
CASTIGTGVSYEQYF
TGCGCCAGCACTATTGGGACAGGGGTTTCCTACGAGCAGTACTTC